This T cell receptor (beta chain) was identified in a study of blood T cell repertoires in COVID-19. Looking at the study overall: Samples taken during acute and convalescent COVID-19 were collected in the United States, Italy and Spain. The cDNA or gDNA used as material had been derived from T cells, B-cell-depleted T cells, or PBMCs.

Germline CDR1 MRHNA, CDR2 SNTAGT. The CDR3 contains 14 residues. The V segment lost 0 bases and the J segment 4 bases; nucleotides outside the gene matches: 2. Only one count was recorded for this clone. Original processing notes: Amplification from reference gene primers served as the basis for estimated nucleated cell counts. Produced via immunoSEQ multiplex PCR; TCRdb's table is partial and in-frame only. The D gene and trimming were derived from the DNA, and the V and J assignments and clone size from that table. Of 110,000 to 150,000 clones listed, 75% to 90% are singletons. Sequences were obtained from peripheral blood. The chain links TRBV6-4 to TRBJ1-1; 7 bases fit TRBD1. This clonotype was sampled from a human donor in a cohort sampled during active COVID-19. The CDR3 DNA reads TGTGCCAGCAGTGACTCTACAGGGGCCACTGAAGCTTTCTTT. It translates to CASSDSTGATEAFF.